These T cell receptor beta chains were read from a single sample in a study of T-cell memory formation after mild COVID-19. Each CDR3 protein gets one entry after TCRdb re-called the 5' RACE reads with MiXCR. This table holds 130,000 to 150,000 distinct CDR3 sequences, 15% to 20% found once. Source material: PBMCs or a T cell subset sorted from them (not recorded which). The receptor source for this set is an adult woman who had mild COVID-19 (a few samples of this study predate the infection). Cell type and time point are not known. Both conserved end residues are part of each CDR3. The D gene is left open where the match is weak. Expanded clones are given a class, and other clones once, few, many or no size at all.

>TRBV6-5|TRBD2|few|TRBJ2-3
TGTGCCAGCCTTAGCGGGTCCACAGATACGCAGTATTTT
CASLSGSTDTQYF
>TRBV20-1|TRBD2|few|TRBJ2-7
TGCAGTGCTTCTTATAGGACTAGCGGGAACGACGAGCAGTACTTC
CSASYRTSGNDEQYF
>TRBV2|TRBD1|.|TRBJ2-1
TGTGCCAGCAGTGGTGGTCTAGGGACAGGGGATGAGCAGTTCTTC
CASSGGLGTGDEQFF
>TRBV20-1|.|.|TRBJ1-4
TGCAGTGCTAGAGTCCGAGGTGAAAAACTGTTTTTT
CSARVRGEKLFF
>TRBV3-1|.|few|TRBJ2-7
TGTGCCAGCAGCCAAGCCCAGCTACGGGAGCAGTACTTC
CASSQAQLREQYF
>TRBV7-6|.|many|TRBJ2-5
TGTGCCAGCAGCTTAGCGCAAGAGACCCAGTACTTC
CASSLAQETQYF
>TRBV12-3/TRBV12-4|.|.|TRBJ2-7
TGTGCCAGCAGTTTTCCCGGGAGTCATCGAGAGCAGTACTTC
CASSFPGSHREQYF
>TRBV27|.|many|TRBJ1-1
TGTGCCAGCAGTTTCGACAGGAACACTGAAGCTTTCTTT
CASSFDRNTEAFF
>TRBV5-1|.|.|TRBJ2-3
TGCGCCAGCAGAAACGGGATCTCCGGAGATACGCAGTATTTT
CASRNGISGDTQYF
>TRBV20-1|TRBD2|.|TRBJ2-1
TGCAGTGCTAGAGACCCAAGACTAGCGGGGGGTCTCCCTCGCCACAATGAGCAGTTCTTC
CSARDPRLAGGLPRHNEQFF
>TRBV29-1|TRBD2|.|TRBJ2-1
TGCAGCGGGCGGGGGGCGGCAATTGAGCAGTTCTTC
CSGRGAAIEQFF
>TRBV5-1|.|few|TRBJ2-4
TGCGCCAGCAGCTTGGAGGCAGGTCTAAAAAACATTCAGTACTTC
CASSLEAGLKNIQYF
>TRBV6-2/TRBV6-3|.|.|TRBJ2-1
TGTGCCAGCAGAGACAATGAGCAGTTCTTC
CASRDNEQFF
>TRBV10-3|TRBD1|many|TRBJ2-7
TGTGCCATCAGTGAGTCGGCTAAGGACAGGGAATTTATCTCCTCCTACGAGCAGTACTTC
CAISESAKDREFISSYEQYF
>TRBV11-3|TRBD2|.|TRBJ2-1
TGTGCCAGCAGCTGGACTAGCGGGAGTATTCATGAGCAGTTCTTC
CASSWTSGSIHEQFF
>TRBV7-7|TRBD1|few|TRBJ2-2
TGTGCCAGCAGCTCGGGACAGTACCGCGGGGAGCTGTTTTTT
CASSSGQYRGELFF
>TRBV12-3/TRBV12-4|.|few|TRBJ1-5
TGTGCCAGCGGAGATTGGCCCCAGCATTTT
CASGDWPQHF
>TRBV27|.|many|TRBJ1-6
TGTGCCAGCAGCCCCTGGAGCTCCTATAATTCACCCCTCCACTTT
CASSPWSSYNSPLHF
>TRBV15|.|many|TRBJ1-5
TGTGCCACCAGCAGAGGCTTGGGGGATGGAGGCAATCAGCCCCAGCATTTT
CATSRGLGDGGNQPQHF
>TRBV4-2|TRBD2|.|TRBJ2-1
TGTGCCAGCAGCCCATACCGGGGGGGCTCCTACAATGAGCAGTTCTTC
CASSPYRGGSYNEQFF
>TRBV14|.|.|TRBJ2-7
TGTGCCAGCAGCCTCTTAGGGGACGTTTACGAGCAGTACTTC
CASSLLGDVYEQYF
>TRBV7-9|.|.|TRBJ2-7
TGTGCCAGCAGCCCTTACAGGGACGAGCAGTACTTC
CASSPYRDEQYF
>TRBV20-1|.|few|TRBJ2-1
TGCAGTGCTAGAGATGGGACATCCTACAATGAGCAGTTCTTC
CSARDGTSYNEQFF
>TRBV4-2|.|.|TRBJ2-3
TGTGCCAGCAGCCAAGGGGCCCGGGGGACAGATACGCAGTATTTT
CASSQGARGTDTQYF
>TRBV20-1|TRBD2|few|TRBJ2-1
TGCAGTGCGTCAGCCGGGACTAGCTCCTACAATGAGCAGTTCTTC
CSASAGTSSYNEQFF
>TRBV7-3|.|.|TRBJ2-5
TGTGCCAGCAGCTTAAGTACGGCAGGAAAAGAGACCCAGTACTTC
CASSLSTAGKETQYF
>TRBV7-2|.|.|TRBJ2-3
TGTGCCAGCAGCTTATCTGGGACTTACACAGATACGCAGTATTTT
CASSLSGTYTDTQYF
>TRBV20-1|TRBD2|many|TRBJ2-7
TGCAGTGCCCCGGGAGCGGGGGTGGGGCAGTACTTC
CSAPGAGVGQYF
>TRBV20-1|.|few|TRBJ2-1
TGCAGTGCTAGTCGTACAGGCAATGAGCAGTTCTTC
CSASRTGNEQFF
>TRBV4-2|.|.|TRBJ1-1
TGTGCCAGCAGCCAGTCCCACAGGGTAACTGAAGCTTTCTTT
CASSQSHRVTEAFF
>TRBV12-3/TRBV12-4|.|few|TRBJ2-5
TGTGCCAGCAGTTTAGCGTCAGGGGGAGGTGAGACCCAGTACTTC
CASSLASGGGETQYF
>TRBV7-3|.|many|TRBJ2-5
TGTGCCAGCAGCTTCAGTGGTTCTAGCGCGAAAGAGACCCAGTACTTC
CASSFSGSSAKETQYF
>TRBV11-2|TRBD2|few|TRBJ2-3
TGTGCCAGCAGCCGGACTAGCTTCACAGATACGCAGTATTTT
CASSRTSFTDTQYF
>TRBV6-5|.|.|TRBJ2-5
TGTGCCAGCAGTTACTGGACGGGCGAAGAGACCCAGTACTTC
CASSYWTGEETQYF
>TRBV29-1|.|many|TRBJ2-3
TGCAGCGTTGGAGGGCGGGGGCTTACAGATACGCAGTATTTT
CSVGGRGLTDTQYF
>TRBV5-1|TRBD2|few|TRBJ2-7
TGCGCCAGCAGCTTGGCCCCCGGACTAGCGGGAGAGAGCTCCTACGAGCAGTACTTC
CASSLAPGLAGESSYEQYF
>TRBV7-8|.|.|TRBJ1-1
TGTGCCAGCAGCTCACAGTGGGCGGACACTGAAGCTTTCTTT
CASSSQWADTEAFF
>TRBV5-1|TRBD1|few|TRBJ2-1
TGCGCCAGCCGACAGGGAAGTCATGAGCAGTTCTTC
CASRQGSHEQFF
>TRBV24-1|TRBD1|few|TRBJ2-1
TGTGCCACCAAATCCACAGGGGTACGCAATGAGCAGTTCTTC
CATKSTGVRNEQFF
>TRBV11-2|.|.|TRBJ2-2
TGTGCCAGCAGCCCTATATCCTCCGGGGAGCTGTTTTTT
CASSPISSGELFF
>TRBV6-6|.|.|TRBJ2-7
TGTGCCAGCAGTCACAACCGGGGACGGTCCCCCGAGCAGTACTTC
CASSHNRGRSPEQYF
>TRBV29-1|TRBD2|many|TRBJ2-2
TGCAGCGCCCGGGAGGGGGTCGTCGGGGAGCTGTTTTTT
CSAREGVVGELFF
>TRBV30|TRBD2|many|TRBJ2-6
TGTGCCATTGGGGGGGTCACATACTCTGGGGCCAACGTCCTGACTTTC
CAIGGVTYSGANVLTF
>TRBV3-1|.|.|TRBJ2-7
TGTGCCAGCAGGCAGCTGGGCGGCTACGAGCAGTACTTC
CASRQLGGYEQYF
>TRBV6-2/TRBV6-3|TRBD2|.|TRBJ2-7
TGTGCCAGCAGCCTAGGACTAGCGGCTACCTACGAGCAGTACTTC
CASSLGLAATYEQYF
>TRBV12-3/TRBV12-4|.|few|TRBJ2-7
TGTGCCAGCAGTTTCACGGCGCTAGAGCAGTACTTC
CASSFTALEQYF
>TRBV24-1|TRBD2|once|TRBJ2-7
TGTGCCACCAGTGATGGGGGACTAGCGGGGAACTACGAGCAGTACTTC
CATSDGGLAGNYEQYF
>TRBV7-2|.|few|TRBJ2-2
TGTGCCAGCAGCTTTGCCGGGGGAGCCGGGGAGCTGTTTTTT
CASSFAGGAGELFF
>TRBV5-1|TRBD2|.|TRBJ2-3
TGCGCCAGCAGCTTGGTGCGGGGGATCGATACGCAGTATTTT
CASSLVRGIDTQYF
>TRBV20-1|TRBD1|few|TRBJ1-2
TGCAGTGCTAGTAGCAGGGGGCGCGGGGGTGGCTACACCTTC
CSASSRGRGGGYTF
>TRBV5-4|TRBD2|few|TRBJ2-2
TGTGCCAGCAGCCCTAGTAGCGGGAGTGTCACCGGGGAGCTGTTTTTT
CASSPSSGSVTGELFF
>TRBV5-1|.|medium-sized|TRBJ2-3
TGTGCCAGCAGCTTAGGGAGGGATACGCAGTATTTT
CASSLGRDTQYF
>TRBV7-3|.|many|TRBJ2-7
TGTGCCAGCAGCTTAACAGGGTACGAGCAGTACTTC
CASSLTGYEQYF